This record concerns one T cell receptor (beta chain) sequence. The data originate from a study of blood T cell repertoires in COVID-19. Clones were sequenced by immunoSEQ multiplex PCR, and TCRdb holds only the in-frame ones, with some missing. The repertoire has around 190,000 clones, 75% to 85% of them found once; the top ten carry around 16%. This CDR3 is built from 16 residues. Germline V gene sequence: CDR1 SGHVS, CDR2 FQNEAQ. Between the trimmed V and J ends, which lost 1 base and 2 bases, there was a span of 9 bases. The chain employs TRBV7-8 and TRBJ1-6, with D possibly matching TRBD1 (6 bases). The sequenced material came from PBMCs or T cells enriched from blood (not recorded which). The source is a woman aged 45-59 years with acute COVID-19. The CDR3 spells CASSLEGVTYNSPLHF. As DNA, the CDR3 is TGTGCCAGCAGCTTAGAGGGGGTGACCTATAATTCACCCCTCCACTTT. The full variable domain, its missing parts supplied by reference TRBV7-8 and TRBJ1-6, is GAGVSQSPRYKVAKRGQDVALRCDPISGHVSLFWYQQALGQGPEFLTYFQNEAQLDKSGLPSDRFFAERPEGSVSTLKIQRTQQEDSAVYLCASSLEGVTYNSPLHFGNGTRLTVT.